The 31 T cell receptor beta chains below were found in one sample sequenced in a study of technical replicates of blood from a few donors. Only in-frame clones appear in the TCRdb table, and some are missing; sequencing was by immunoSEQ multiplex PCR. The table records roughly 70,000 clones, under 98% of them present only once. The source material was T cells isolated from PBMCs. Every receptor here comes from a human donor in good health.

The chain has TRBV11-3 and TRBJ1-2, with a tentative D call TRBD1 (5 bases). In germline, CDR1 is SGHNT, CDR2 YENEEA. V was shortened by 1 base and J by 2 bases, with 11 bases between the two germline ends. This CDR3 has 15 amino acids. The CDR3: CASSLGGRTNYGYTF. CDR3 DNA: TGTGCCAGCAGCTTAGGCGGCAGGACAAACTATGGCTACACCTTC.

The chain recombines TRBV6-5 with TRBJ1-4; maybe TRBD1 (5 bases). The CDR3 covers 15 residues. The V end was cut by 2 bases, the J end by 0 bases, with 7 bases between. Per germline, CDR1 MNHEY and CDR2 SVGAGI. The CDR3 here is CASSYGATTNEKLFF. CDR3 DNA: TGTGCCAGCAGTTACGGGGCTACAACTAATGAAAAACTGTTTTTT.

Here the CDR3 DNA reads TGTGCCAGTAGTACCTCAGGGTTAAGCAATCAGCCCCAGCATTTT. This translates into CASSTSGLSNQPQHF. This sequence joins TRBV19 and TRBJ1-5; D might be TRBD1 (5 bases). This CDR3 has 15 amino acids. V was pared by 4 bases and J by 1 base, with 11 bases between. Germline assignment: CDR1 LNHDA and CDR2 SQIVND (reference sequence). The full variable domain, in which reference TRBV19 and TRBJ1-5 provide the parts outside the CDR3, is DGGITQSPKYLFRKEGQNVTLSCEQNLNHDAMYWYRQDPGQGLRLIYYSQIVNDFQKGDIAEGYSVSREKKESFPLTVTSAQKNPTAFYLCASSTSGLSNQPQHFGDGTRLSIL.

The chain couples TRBV27 to TRBJ1-5; no clear D gene. V dropped 6 bases and J dropped 3 bases, with 9 bases sitting between them. CDR1 MNHEY and CDR2 SMNVEV come from the germline V gene (reference sequence). CDR3 size: 13 residues. The CDR3: CASSPLLNQPQHF. The CDR3 DNA sequence: TGTGCCAGCAGCCCCCTACTCAATCAGCCCCAGCATTTT.

V and J are TRBV12-5 and TRBJ2-7, with D maybe TRBD1 (5 bases). CDR1 and CDR2 (germline): LGHNT, FRNRAP. Trimming took off 5 bases at V and 4 bases at J, with 6 bases between the two ends. The length of the CDR3 is 11 residues. This CDR3 is CASGKGYEQYF. CDR3 DNA: TGTGCTAGTGGTAAGGGGTACGAGCAGTACTTC.

The genes are TRBV15 and TRBJ1-2; possible D gene TRBD1, 6 bases. CDR1 LNHNV and CDR2 YYDKDF come from the germline V gene (reference sequence). This CDR3 is 16 amino acids long. V was clipped by 1 base and J by 0 bases, with 12 bases between them. The CDR3 DNA is TGTGCCACCAGCAGAGCCGGACAGTCAACTAACTATGGCTACACCTTC. This encodes CATSRAGQSTNYGYTF.

Only one count was recorded for this clone. This sequence joins TRBV19 and TRBJ2-4, with 7 positions matching TRBD1. V trimming: 5 bases; J trimming: 0 bases; junction bases outside the gene matches: 10. The V gene's germline CDR1 is LNHDA and CDR2 SQIVND (reference sequence). This CDR3 spans 17 amino acids. This CDR3 is CASSFKGARRAKNIQYF. As DNA, the CDR3 is TGTGCCAGTAGTTTTAAGGGGGCGCGGAGAGCCAAAAACATTCAGTACTTC. The full variable domain, with the rest looked up from reference TRBV19 and TRBJ2-4, is DGGITQSPKYLFRKEGQNVTLSCEQNLNHDAMYWYRQDPGQGLRLIYYSQIVNDFQKGDIAEGYSVSREKKESFPLTVTSAQKNPTAFYLCASSFKGARRAKNIQYFGAGTRLSVL.

The chain recombines TRBV4-1 with TRBJ2-3, with 16 bases fitting TRBD2. The germline CDR1 and CDR2 sequences are MGHRA and YSYEKL. The CDR3 has 18 residues. V shed 0 bases and J 5 bases; nucleotides not matched to a gene: 5. The CDR3 region is CASSQEAGTSGRGDTQYF. The CDR3 DNA is TGCGCCAGCAGCCAAGAAGCGGGGACTAGCGGGAGGGGAGATACGCAGTATTTT.

The chain joins TRBV7-9 to TRBJ2-6, with a tentative D call TRBD1 (6 bases). V was shortened by 11 bases and J by 2 bases, with 10 bases between the two germline ends. The CDR3 length is 13 residues. Germline values: CDR1 SEHNR, CDR2 FQNEAQ (reference sequence). The CDR3, as DNA: TGTGCCGGAACAGGGACTGGGGCCAACGTCCTGACTTTC. It specifies CAGTGTGANVLTF.

The chain uses TRBV2 and TRBJ2-6; maybe TRBD2 (6 bases). Germline V CDR1 and CDR2: SNHLY, FYNNEI. This CDR3 has 15 residues. The V end lost 4 bases, the J end lost 2 bases, and 9 bases lay between the germline ends. The CDR3 sequence is CASSVRGTGANVLTF. CDR3 sequence (DNA): TGTGCCAGCAGTGTCCGGGGGACTGGGGCCAACGTCCTGACTTTC.

V gene TRBV5-1 combines with J gene TRBJ2-7; D gene uncertain. Germline-derived CDR1 and CDR2 are SGHRS and YFSETQ. CDR3 length: 14 residues. V was pared by 6 bases and J by 3 bases, with 16 bases between. CDR3 nucleotide sequence: TGCGCCAGCACCCCGGCAGGTACGAGCTACGAGCAGTACTTC. This encodes CASTPAGTSYEQYF.

V gene TRBV4-2 combines with J gene TRBJ2-7, with 11 positions matching TRBD1. The V and J ends lost 0 bases and 3 bases, in that order; junction bases with no gene match: 7. Germline V gene sequence: CDR1 LGHNA, CDR2 YNFKEQ. CDR3 length: 17 residues. The CDR3 region has the DNA TGTGCCAGCAGCCAAGATATAATCGGGACAGGGGGCTACGAGCAGTACTTC. Amino acids: CASSQDIIGTGGYEQYF.

The chain combines TRBV7-8 with TRBJ2-1; 8 bases line up with TRBD1. With 2 bases clipped from V and 1 base from J, the junction kept 4 bases outside the gene matches. This CDR3 has 16 amino acids. Germline lookup yields CDR1 SGHVS and CDR2 FQNEAQ. The CDR3: CASSLRRTGSYNEQFF. For the CDR3, the DNA is TGTGCCAGCAGCTTAAGAAGGACAGGGTCCTACAATGAGCAGTTCTTC.

The chain recombines TRBV5-1 with TRBJ2-7; 10 bases are shared with TRBD1. Germline V lookup: CDR1 SGHRS, CDR2 YFSETQ. The CDR3 sequence is 17 residues long. The ends lost 0 bases at V and 5 bases at J; junction bases unmatched: 11. The CDR3: CASSLDSEDRGVHEQYF. The CDR3 coding sequence is TGCGCCAGCAGCTTGGATAGCGAGGACAGGGGGGTCCACGAGCAGTACTTC.

The chain employs TRBV7-7 and TRBJ2-7; 13 bases map to TRBD2. CDR1 is SSHAT, CDR2 FNYEAQ, per germline (reference sequence). V lost 5 bases and J lost 3; bases outside the gene matches: 4. This CDR3 is 15 amino acids long. The CDR3 protein is CASSAGLAGYYEQYF. Here the CDR3 DNA reads TGTGCCAGCAGCGCGGGACTAGCGGGATACTACGAGCAGTACTTC.

The chain uses TRBV2 and TRBJ1-1; D gene ambiguous. In germline, CDR1 is SNHLY, CDR2 FYNNEI. Trimming pared 8 bases from V and 8 bases from J, leaving 9 bases between. This CDR3 comprises 10 residues. The CDR3 sequence is CASLALEAFF. As DNA, the CDR3 is TGTGCCAGCCTAGCCTTGGAAGCTTTCTTT. Based on the CDR3 plus reference TRBV2 and TRBJ1-1, the full variable domain is EPEVTQTPSHQVTQMGQEVILRCVPISNHLYFYWYRQILGQKVEFLVSFYNNEISEKSEIFDDQFSVERPDGSNFTLKIRSTKLEDSAMYFCASLALEAFFGQGTRLTVV.

The chain links TRBV2 to TRBJ2-5; 9 bases are a match to TRBD2. With 9 bases clipped from V and 4 bases from J, the junction kept 9 bases outside the gene matches. The CDR3 runs 14 residues. Germline V gene lookup returns CDR1 SNHLY and CDR2 FYNNEI. CDR3 amino acids: CARGNSGRGETQYF. Written as DNA, the CDR3 is TGTGCCAGGGGAAATAGCGGGAGAGGAGAGACCCAGTACTTC.

The chain joins TRBV4-2 to TRBJ1-5; D uncertain. CDR3 size: 13 residues. Trimming removed 1 base from V and 6 bases from J, with 7 bases in between. The germline V gene has CDR1 LGHNA and CDR2 YNFKEQ. The CDR3, as DNA: TGTGCCAGCAGCCAAGGCACTACTCAGCCCCAGCATTTT. Protein product: CASSQGTTQPQHF.

Worth noting for this clone: Possible read error: a much larger clone is one base away. The chain recombines TRBV6-4 with TRBJ2-2, with 11 positions matching TRBD2. The CDR3 spans 15 residues. Germline CDR1 MRHNA, CDR2 SNTAGT. Germline trimming cut 6 bases from V and 2 bases from J; bases unmatched to any gene: 2. CDR3 sequence reads: CASSGLAGNTGELFF. DNA of the CDR3: TGTGCCAGCAGCGGACTAGCGGGCAACACCGGGGAGCTGTTTTTT.

The chain is built from TRBV5-1 and TRBJ2-1; 7 nucleotides line up with TRBD2. J was trimmed by 6 bases and V by 0 bases; bases with no gene match: 9. Germline V gene lookup returns CDR1 SGHRS and CDR2 YFSETQ. The CDR3 is 16 residues long. The CDR3 DNA is TGCGCCAGCAGCTTGGCCTTGCGGGAGATACCCAATGAGCAGTTCTTC. Translated: CASSLALREIPNEQFF.

The V gene is TRBV19, the J gene TRBJ2-1; TRBD1 matches 7 bases. The CDR3 consists of 15 residues. Germline V gives CDR1 LNHDA, CDR2 SQIVND (reference sequence). The V segment lost 8 bases and the J segment 7 bases; nucleotides outside the gene matches: 14. Here the CDR3 DNA reads TGTGCCAGTTCCGGCGACAGGGTGATAGCAAATGAGCAGTTCTTC. Protein sequence: CASSGDRVIANEQFF.

V usage is TRBV19 and J usage is TRBJ2-7, with 7 bases aligning to TRBD2. The CDR3 loop spans 19 amino acids. J gave up 2 bases and V 1 base, and 17 bases lay outside the gene matches. The germline CDR1 and CDR2 sequences are LNHDA and SQIVND (reference sequence). In nucleotides, the CDR3 is TGTGCCAGTAGTATAGCCCCGGCGGGAGTTGGGAGCCGGGCCTACGAGCAGTACTTC. This translates into CASSIAPAGVGSRAYEQYF.

This chain joins TRBV6-6 and TRBJ2-7; the D gene is possibly TRBD2 (6 bases). Per germline, CDR1 MNHNY and CDR2 SVGAGI (reference sequence). Between the trimmed V and J ends, which lost 4 bases and 5 bases, there was a span of 18 bases. This CDR3 contains 15 residues. The CDR3 here is CASSLLSGEGDEQYF. The CDR3 DNA reads as TGTGCCAGCAGTTTACTATCGGGAGAGGGTGACGAGCAGTACTTC.

The rearrangement joins TRBV27 to TRBJ1-5; D remains unclear. Germline V gives CDR1 MNHEY, CDR2 SMNVEV (reference sequence). The CDR3 covers 15 residues. The germline V and J ends were trimmed by 5 bases and 3 bases, with 14 bases remaining between them. In nucleotides, the CDR3 is TGTGCCAGCAGTGTCTTCCGGGGTTCCAATCAGCCCCAGCATTTT. This sequence encodes CASSVFRGSNQPQHF.

The rearrangement links TRBV7-8 to TRBJ2-1; 7 nucleotides match TRBD2. The CDR3 loop spans 14 amino acids. Germline V gives CDR1 SGHVS, CDR2 FQNEAQ. V was clipped by 5 bases and J by 5 bases; unmatched bases: 6. This CDR3 reads CASSRETSNNEQFF. CDR3 nucleotide sequence: TGTGCCAGCAGCCGGGAGACTAGCAACAATGAGCAGTTCTTC.

This clone was seen once. The chain couples TRBV5-1 to TRBJ2-1, with TRBD2 identical over 13 bases. The CDR3 has 15 residues. With V trimmed by 4 bases and J by 8 bases, 6 bases remained unmatched. The germline V gene has CDR1 SGHRS and CDR2 YFSETQ. DNA for the CDR3: TGCGCCAGCAGCGGAAGGACTAGCGGGAGATATGAGCAGTTCTTC. It yields the protein CASSGRTSGRYEQFF.

V usage is TRBV7-9 and J usage is TRBJ1-1; possible D gene TRBD1, 6 bases. Germline V gene data show CDR1 as SEHNR and CDR2 as FQNEAQ (reference sequence). Trimming removed 2 bases from V and 0 bases from J, with 10 bases in between. This CDR3 is built from 15 residues. CDR3 in DNA: TGTGCCAGCAGCTTACTGGGGGCTATGAACACTGAAGCTTTCTTT. The encoded protein is CASSLLGAMNTEAFF.

This clone was counted only a few times. The J gene is TRBJ2-1, the V gene TRBV29-1; TRBD1 agrees at 7 bases. V trimming: 8 bases; J trimming: 7 bases; junction bases outside the gene matches: 11. The CDR3 totals 13 residues. Germline loops: CDR1 SQVTM, CDR2 ANQGSEA. The CDR3 region has the DNA TGCAGCAAATATACAGGGGAGAAGAATGAGCAGTTCTTC. Translated, it gives CSKYTGEKNEQFF.

The J gene is TRBJ1-1, the V gene TRBV9; D not certain. Trimming shortened V by 3 bases and J by 0 bases, and 9 bases separated the two germline ends. CDR1 is SGDLS, CDR2 YYNGEE, per germline. The CDR3 is 14 amino acids. CDR3 residues: CASSGRSLNTEAFF. The CDR3 DNA is TGTGCCAGCAGCGGGAGAAGCCTGAACACTGAAGCTTTCTTT.

The gene calls are TRBV6-1 and TRBJ2-3, with D perhaps matching TRBD1 (6 bases). The V and J ends lost 8 bases and 0 bases respectively, with 12 bases between them. This CDR3 is built from 14 residues. The germline CDR1 and CDR2 sequences are MNHNS and SASEGT. CDR3 in amino acids: CASGGQPSTDTQYF. The CDR3 region has the DNA TGTGCCAGCGGAGGACAGCCTAGCACAGATACGCAGTATTTT.

The CDR3 sequence: CAISANEGLAGKETQYF. The CDR3 coding sequence is TGTGCCATCAGTGCCAACGAAGGACTAGCGGGAAAAGAGACCCAGTACTTC. The V gene is TRBV10-3, the J gene TRBJ2-5; 12 bases are shared with TRBD2. V lost 4 bases to trimming and J lost 3 bases; unmatched junction nucleotides: 9. The CDR3 length is 17 residues. CDR1 is ENHRY and CDR2 is SYGVKD in the germline V gene.